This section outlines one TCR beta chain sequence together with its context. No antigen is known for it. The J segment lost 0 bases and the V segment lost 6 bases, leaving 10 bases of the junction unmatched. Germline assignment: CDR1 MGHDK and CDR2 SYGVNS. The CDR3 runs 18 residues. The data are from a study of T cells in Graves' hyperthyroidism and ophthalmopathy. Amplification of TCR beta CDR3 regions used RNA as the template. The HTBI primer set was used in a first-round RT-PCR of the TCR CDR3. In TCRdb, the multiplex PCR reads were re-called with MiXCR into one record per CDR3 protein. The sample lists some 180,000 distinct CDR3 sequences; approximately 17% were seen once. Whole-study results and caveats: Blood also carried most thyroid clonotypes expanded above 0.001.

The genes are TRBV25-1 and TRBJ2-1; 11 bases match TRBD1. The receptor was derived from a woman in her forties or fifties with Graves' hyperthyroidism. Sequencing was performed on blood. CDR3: CASSRGQGASGSYNEQFF. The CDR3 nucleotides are TGTGCCAGCAGCCGTGGACAGGGGGCGTCAGGCTCCTACAATGAGCAGTTCTTC.